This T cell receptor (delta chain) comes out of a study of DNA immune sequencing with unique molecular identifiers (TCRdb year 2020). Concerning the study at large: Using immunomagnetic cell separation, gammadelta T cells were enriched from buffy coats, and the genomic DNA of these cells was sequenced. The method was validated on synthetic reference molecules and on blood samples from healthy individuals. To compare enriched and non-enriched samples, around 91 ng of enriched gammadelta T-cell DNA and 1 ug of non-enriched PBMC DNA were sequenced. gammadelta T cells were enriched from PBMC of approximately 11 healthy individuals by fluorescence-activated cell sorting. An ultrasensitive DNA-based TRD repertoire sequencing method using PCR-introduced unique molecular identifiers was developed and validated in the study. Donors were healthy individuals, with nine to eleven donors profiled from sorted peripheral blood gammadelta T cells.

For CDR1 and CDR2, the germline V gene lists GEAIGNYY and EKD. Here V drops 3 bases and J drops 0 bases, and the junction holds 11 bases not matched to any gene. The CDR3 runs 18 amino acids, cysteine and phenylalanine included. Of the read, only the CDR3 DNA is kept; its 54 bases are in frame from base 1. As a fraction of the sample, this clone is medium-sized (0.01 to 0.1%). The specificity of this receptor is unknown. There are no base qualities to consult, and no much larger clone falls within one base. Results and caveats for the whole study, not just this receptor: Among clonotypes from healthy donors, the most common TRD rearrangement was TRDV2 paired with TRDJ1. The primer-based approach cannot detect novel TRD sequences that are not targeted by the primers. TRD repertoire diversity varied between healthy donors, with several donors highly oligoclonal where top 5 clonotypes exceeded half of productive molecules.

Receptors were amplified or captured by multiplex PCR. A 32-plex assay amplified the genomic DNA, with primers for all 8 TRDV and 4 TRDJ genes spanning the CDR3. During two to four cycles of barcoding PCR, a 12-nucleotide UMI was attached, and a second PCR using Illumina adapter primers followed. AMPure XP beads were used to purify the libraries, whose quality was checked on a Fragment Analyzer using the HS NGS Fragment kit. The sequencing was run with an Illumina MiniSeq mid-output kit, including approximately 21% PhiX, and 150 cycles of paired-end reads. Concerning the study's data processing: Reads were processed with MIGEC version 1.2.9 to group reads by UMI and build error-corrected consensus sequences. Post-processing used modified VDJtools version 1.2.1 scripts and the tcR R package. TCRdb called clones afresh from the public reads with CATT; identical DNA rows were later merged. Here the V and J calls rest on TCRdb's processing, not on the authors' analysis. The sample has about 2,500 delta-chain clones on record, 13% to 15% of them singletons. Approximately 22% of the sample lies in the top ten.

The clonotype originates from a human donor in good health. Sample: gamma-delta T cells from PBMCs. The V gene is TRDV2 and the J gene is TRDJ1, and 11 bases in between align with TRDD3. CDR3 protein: CACDRLGDIRAYTDKLIF. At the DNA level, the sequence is TGTGCCTGTGACCGACTGGGGGATATCAGGGCGTACACCGATAAACTCATCTTT.